Each of the 32 T cell receptor beta chains below was sequenced from the same sample in a study of blood T cell repertoires in COVID-19. Clones were read by immunoSEQ multiplex PCR, and TCRdb kept only the in-frame ones, dropping some. The sample lists roughly 130,000 clones, about 83% occurring once. Sequenced sample: peripheral blood. The receptors here all came from a man in his forties with active or convalescent COVID-19.

The chain couples TRBV13 to TRBJ2-3, with D possibly matching TRBD2 (6 bases). Trimming removed 0 bases at V and 1 base at J, with 8 bases between. This CDR3 has 15 amino acids. Germline values: CDR1 PRHDT, CDR2 FYEKMQ (reference sequence). CDR3 sequence (DNA): TGTGCCAGCAGCTTAGGGGGCGGGGGCACAGATACGCAGTATTTT. Residues: CASSLGGGGTDTQYF.

This CDR3 reads CASSQEPGWSPLHF. The CDR3 DNA sequence: TGTGCCAGCAGCCAAGAGCCGGGTTGGTCACCCCTCCACTTT. This rearrangement joins TRBV3-1 (or the pseudogene TRBV3-2) to TRBJ1-6; no firm D call. Trimming shortened V by 0 bases and J by 10 bases, and 10 bases separated the two germline ends. This CDR3 has 14 amino acids. Germline V CDR1 and CDR2: LGHDT, YNNKEL (reference sequence).

The J gene is TRBJ1-6, the V gene TRBV14; possibly TRBD1 for D (5 bases). The CDR3 runs 16 residues. Trimming took 4 bases from V and 9 from J, leaving 19 bases between them. Looked up from germline, CDR1 is SGHDN and CDR2 is FVKESK. The CDR3 reads CASSPTGHLEGSPLHF. CDR3 coding DNA: TGTGCCAGCAGCCCCACTGGACATCTTGAAGGTTCACCCCTCCACTTT.

This clone is a singleton in its sample. This chain joins TRBV5-4 and TRBJ1-2; 11 bases are shared with TRBD1. Germline CDR1 reads SGHNT; CDR2 reads YYREEE (reference sequence). Trimming cost V 0 bases and J 7 bases; bases outside gene matches: 5. The CDR3 length is 15 residues. DNA of the CDR3: TGTGCCAGCAGCTTGGCAGGACAGGGGGCCGGTGGCTACACCTTC. This codes for CASSLAGQGAGGYTF. Full variable domain (rest looked up from reference TRBV5-4 and TRBJ1-2): ETGVTQSPTHLIKTRGQQVTLRCSSQSGHNTVSWYQQALGQGPQFIFQYYREEENGRGNFPPRFSGLQFPNYSSELNVNALELDDSALYLCASSLAGQGAGGYTFGSGTRLTVV.

The chain combines TRBV3-1 (or the pseudogene TRBV3-2) with TRBJ2-7; weak D call: TRBD2 (5 bases). The CDR3 is made up of 13 amino acids. Germline V gene data show CDR1 as LGHDT and CDR2 as YNNKEL (reference sequence). V lost 1 base and J lost 2, with 6 bases in between. The DNA of the CDR3 is TGTGCCAGCAGCCAAGCGGGGACCTACGAGCAGTACTTC. It is translated as CASSQAGTYEQYF.

The J gene is TRBJ2-2, the V gene TRBV5-1; perhaps TRBD1 as D (5 bases). Germline V gene data show CDR1 as SGHRS and CDR2 as YFSETQ. The CDR3 is 14 residues long. Trimming left V 4 bases short and J 7 bases short, with 14 bases between. The CDR3 protein is CASSLAGSSGELFF. Here the CDR3 DNA reads TGCGCCAGCAGCCTGGCAGGGTCCAGCGGGGAGCTGTTTTTT.

The rearrangement joins TRBV27 to TRBJ1-2; D uncertain. V dropped 0 bases and J dropped 8 bases, with 13 bases sitting between them. CDR3 length equals 14 residues. The germline CDR1 and CDR2 sequences are MNHEY and SMNVEV (reference sequence). The CDR3 sequence: CASSLSLGAWGYTF. CDR3 nucleotides: TGTGCCAGCAGTTTATCCCTGGGAGCGTGGGGCTACACCTTC.

The chain carries TRBV29-1 and TRBJ1-1; no firm D call. In germline, CDR1 is SQVTM, CDR2 ANQGSEA. This CDR3 is 11 amino acids long. V lost 3 bases, J lost 10 bases, and 12 bases lay in between. In DNA form, the CDR3 reads TGCAGCGTTGAGAGGGAGGTCGGAGCTTTCTTT. It translates to CSVEREVGAFF.

The chain joins TRBV5-1 to TRBJ1-1; 9 bases align to TRBD1. Germline V gives CDR1 SGHRS, CDR2 YFSETQ. The CDR3 sequence is 15 residues long. J was trimmed by 5 bases and V by 0 bases; bases with no gene match: 5. CDR3 sequence: CASSLAGDRVTEAFF. Here the CDR3 DNA reads TGCGCCAGCAGCTTGGCTGGGGACAGGGTGACTGAAGCTTTCTTT.

This chain's CDR3 is CASSLEQPYGYTF. The DNA of the CDR3 is TGTGCCAGCAGCTTAGAACAACCCTATGGCTACACCTTC. The chain carries TRBV7-9 and TRBJ1-2; D ambiguous. This CDR3 region has 13 residues. CDR1 and CDR2 from the germline V gene are SEHNR and FQNEAQ (reference sequence). Trimming pared 1 base from V and 4 bases from J, leaving 7 bases between.

This clone was found once. The chain recombines TRBV19 with TRBJ2-3, with 11 nucleotides matching TRBD1. Germline-derived CDR1 and CDR2 are LNHDA and SQIVND (reference sequence). V dropped 6 bases and J dropped 4; count of bases not matched to a gene: 12. The CDR3 sequence is 17 residues long. CDR3 sequence (DNA): TGTGCCAGTAGCTACGCCAGGACAGGGGGCGGCGCAGATACGCAGTATTTT. It is translated as CASSYARTGGGADTQYF.

This chain links TRBV3-1 (or the pseudogene TRBV3-2) with TRBJ2-5; the match to TRBD2 covers 8 bases. Germline V CDR1 and CDR2: LGHDT, YNNKEL (reference sequence). The CDR3 totals 15 residues. V shed 3 bases and J 6 bases; nucleotides not matched to a gene: 9. This CDR3 is CASSHVASGLKTQYF. The CDR3 DNA is TGTGCCAGCAGCCACGTCGCTAGCGGGCTAAAGACCCAGTACTTC.

The chain couples TRBV12-3 or TRBV12-4 to TRBJ1-5; D is unresolved. Trimming removed 4 bases at V and 5 bases at J, with 9 bases between. The CDR3 spans 13 residues. The CDR3 sequence: CASSSHLDQPQHF. DNA for the CDR3: TGTGCCAGCAGTTCACACCTCGATCAGCCCCAGCATTTT.

This clone was recorded only once. The rearrangement links TRBV18 to TRBJ1-4, with D possibly being TRBD1 (5 bases). The CDR3 has 15 residues. Between the trimmed V and J ends, which lost 3 bases and 8 bases, there was a span of 16 bases. CDR1 and CDR2 from the germline V gene are KGHSH and LQKENI. Written as DNA, the CDR3 is TGTGCCAGCTCACCTCGACAGTCACCTCCGGAAAAACTGTTTTTT. Protein product: CASSPRQSPPEKLFF.

This clone has just a few counts. The chain is built from TRBV10-3 and TRBJ1-5; D is unresolved. This CDR3 region has 12 residues. Trimming cost V 6 bases and J 4 bases, with 7 bases left between them. Per germline, CDR1 ENHRY and CDR2 SYGVKD. CDR3 nucleotides: TGTGCCATCAGCAATAGTAATCAGCCCCAGCATTTT. Translation gives CAISNSNQPQHF.

This clone was seen once. This chain uses TRBV19 with TRBJ1-6; possibly TRBD1 for D (5 bases). The V gene lost 5 bases and the J gene lost 7 bases, with 18 bases spanning the gap. The length of the CDR3 is 16 residues. Germline assignment: CDR1 LNHDA and CDR2 SQIVND (reference sequence). CDR3 sequence (DNA): TGTGCCAGTAGTTATAATGGGGGGACGGGGAATTCACCCCTCCACTTT. Its protein is CASSYNGGTGNSPLHF. Full variable domain (rest looked up from reference TRBV19 and TRBJ1-6): DGGITQSPKYLFRKEGQNVTLSCEQNLNHDAMYWYRQDPGQGLRLIYYSQIVNDFQKGDIAEGYSVSREKKESFPLTVTSAQKNPTAFYLCASSYNGGTGNSPLHFGNGTRLTVT.

This clone was detected only a few times. This chain uses TRBV19 with TRBJ1-4; TRBD1 matches 7 bases. The germline V gene has CDR1 LNHDA and CDR2 SQIVND (reference sequence). This CDR3 comprises 15 residues. V was pared by 4 bases and J by 0 bases, with 2 bases of the junction left unmatched. CDR3 bases: TGTGCCAGTAGTACCGGGACAGCAACTAATGAAAAACTGTTTTTT. Protein: CASSTGTATNEKLFF.

This chain uses TRBV6-2 or TRBV6-3 with TRBJ1-2; unclear D gene. The V end lost 0 bases, the J end lost 6 bases, and 11 bases lay between the germline ends. Germline loops: CDR1 MNHEY, CDR2 SVGEGT. The CDR3 has 14 amino acids. The CDR3 coding sequence is TGTGCCAGCAGTTACTCGAATACGGGGAATGGCTACACCTTC. Translating gives CASSYSNTGNGYTF.

The chain couples TRBV4-1 to TRBJ1-1, with 7 bases identical to TRBD1. Looked up from germline, CDR1 is MGHRA and CDR2 is YSYEKL. Trimming at V came to 5 bases and at J to 5 bases, leaving 14 bases not matched to a gene. This CDR3 contains 16 residues. The CDR3 nucleotides read TGCGCCAGCAGCGTTGACTTACAGGGGCCACGGACTGAAGCTTTCTTT. Encoded protein: CASSVDLQGPRTEAFF.

J is TRBJ2-1 and V is TRBV12-3 or TRBV12-4; D is uncertain. This CDR3 is built from 12 residues. The V and J ends lost 1 base and 5 bases respectively, with 3 bases between them. The CDR3 loop reads CASSLGHNEQFF. CDR3 sequence (DNA): TGTGCCAGCAGTTTAGGGCACAATGAGCAGTTCTTC.

V gene TRBV11-2 combines with J gene TRBJ2-3; D possibly corresponds to TRBD2 (6 bases). The V end was cut by 1 base, the J end by 6 bases, with 17 bases between. Germline CDR1 is SGHAT and CDR2 is FQNNGV. The CDR3 consists of 16 residues. The CDR3 reads CASSLVGFTGVDTQYF. The CDR3 DNA sequence: TGTGCCAGCAGCTTAGTAGGCTTTACGGGGGTGGATACGCAGTATTTT.

The CDR3 DNA is TGTGCCATCAGTGAGTCCCTGACAGGGGGCTACGAGCAGTACTTC. It specifies CAISESLTGGYEQYF. The chain employs TRBV10-3 and TRBJ2-7, with 9 bases aligning to TRBD1. V gave up 0 bases and J gave up 3 bases; unmatched junction bases: 3. The germline V gene has CDR1 ENHRY and CDR2 SYGVKD. This CDR3 region has 15 residues.

The chain joins TRBV19 to TRBJ2-7; D might be TRBD2 (6 bases). Trimming took off 0 bases at V and 3 bases at J, with 15 bases between the two ends. In germline, CDR1 is LNHDA, CDR2 SQIVND (reference sequence). CDR3 length: 16 amino acids. CDR3: CASSIDMRAGLYEQYF. As DNA, the CDR3 is TGTGCCAGTAGTATAGATATGCGGGCGGGACTCTACGAGCAGTACTTC.

V usage is TRBV5-6 and J usage is TRBJ2-7; TRBD1 is a possible D gene (6 bases). Germline V lookup: CDR1 SGHDT, CDR2 YYEEEE. This CDR3 region has 13 residues. V dropped 5 bases and J dropped 0 bases, with 9 bases sitting between them. The CDR3 bases are TGTGCCAGCAGTAGACAGGTCTCCTACGAGCAGTACTTC. Translated: CASSRQVSYEQYF.

J is TRBJ2-5 and V is TRBV7-3, with 8 bases lining up with TRBD2. The V and J ends lost 4 bases and 6 bases, in that order; junction bases with no gene match: 10. The CDR3 loop spans 15 amino acids. Germline assignment: CDR1 SGHTA and CDR2 FQGTGA. CDR3 region: CASSSTPGLEKTQYF. CDR3 nucleotides: TGTGCCAGCAGCTCTACCCCGGGACTAGAGAAGACCCAGTACTTC.

The genes are TRBV10-3 and TRBJ2-7, with D tentatively TRBD2 (5 bases). There are 13 residues in the CDR3. The V gene's germline CDR1 is ENHRY and CDR2 SYGVKD. Trimming took off 4 bases at V and 4 bases at J, with 11 bases between the two ends. This CDR3 reads CAISGLSGYEQYF. The CDR3 nucleotides read TGTGCCATCAGTGGCCTGTCGGGGTACGAGCAGTACTTC.

This chain connects TRBV3-1 (or the pseudogene TRBV3-2) to TRBJ1-3; no firm D call. Germline V lookup: CDR1 LGHDT, CDR2 YNNKEL (reference sequence). V dropped 1 base and J dropped 0 bases, with 4 bases sitting between them. The CDR3 runs 14 residues. The CDR3 here is CASSQGSSGNTIYF. CDR3 bases: TGTGCCAGCAGCCAAGGGAGCTCTGGAAACACCATATATTTT.

The CDR3 reads CASRTTGGNQPQHF. The DNA for the CDR3 is TGTGCCAGCAGAACTACAGGGGGCAATCAGCCCCAGCATTTT. The chain uses TRBV6-6 and TRBJ1-5, with 7 bases aligning to TRBD1. The CDR3 extends over 14 amino acids. In germline, CDR1 is MNHNY, CDR2 SVGAGI (reference sequence). The V gene end was trimmed by 6 bases and the J gene end by 2 bases; junction bases not matched to a gene: 4.

This chain links TRBV5-3 with TRBJ1-2; 11 positions agree with TRBD1. TRBV5-3 is marked as an open reading frame, function uncertain. The CDR3 runs to 15 residues. V shed 1 base and J 4 bases; nucleotides not matched to a gene: 3. CDR3 residues: CARSLRTGGAYGYTF. CDR3 nucleotide sequence: TGTGCCAGAAGCTTGCGGACAGGGGGCGCCTATGGCTACACCTTC.

V is TRBV5-6 and J is TRBJ1-6; 7 nucleotides agree with TRBD1. J lost 0 bases, V lost 4 bases, and 4 bases had no gene match. This CDR3 has 16 residues. Germline assignment: CDR1 SGHDT and CDR2 YYEEEE. CDR3 sequence reads: CASSTGAFSYNSPLHF. The CDR3 bases are TGTGCCAGCAGCACAGGGGCGTTCTCCTATAATTCACCCCTCCACTTT.

The chain recombines TRBV23-1 with TRBJ1-5, with 9 bases lining up with TRBD1. TRBV23-1 is assigned to the ORF class and has an uncertain function. V trimming: 6 bases; J trimming: 7 bases; junction bases outside the gene matches: 10. The length of the CDR3 is 15 residues. CDR3 bases: TGCGCCAGCAGGCTCGGGACAGGGAGATGCCAGCCCCAGCATTTT. Translating gives CASRLGTGRCQPQHF.

The rearrangement uses TRBV12-1 and TRBJ2-7; TRBD1 is the table's D call and was not checked against the DNA. TRBV12-1 is described as a pseudogene. This CDR3 is built from 17 residues. CDR3 DNA sequence: TGTGCCAGCAGCTTGAAGAGACAGGGGGCGAGCTCCTACGAGCAGTACTTC. This encodes CASSLKRQGASSYEQYF.